This T cell receptor beta chain was identified in a study of blood T cells in healthy people across ages (dated by TCRdb to 2014 to 2015). About the investigation overall: In model experiments, template switching captured roughly one uniquely barcoded TCR beta cDNA molecule for every two T cells. Using deep sequencing normalized with unique cDNA molecular identifiers, the study measured how TCR beta repertoire diversity changes with age. Donors were grouped into four age groups: young (average about 15 years), middle-aged (about 40), aged (about 60) and long-lived (82). Using the same blood draw, the study looked at two additional independent replicas of 1 million unique cDNA reads for two donors, one aged 18 to 30 and the other aged 80 or older.

The paper as a whole reports these results and caveats: Observed TCR beta diversity per million T cells fell roughly linearly with age, and a significant reduction was already apparent by age around 44. Conclusive comparison of naive and antigen-experienced compartments was prevented by the profiling of bulk unsorted PBMCs. Because donor CMV infection status was unknown, age-related changes in expanded clonotypes were potentially confounded. Compared with the aged group, more naive CD4+ T cells, fewer expanded clones and increased TCR diversity were shown by the long-lived group, suggesting age selection. Estimates of total diversity from one million sequenced T cells were regarded as lower bounds and underestimates. A strong correlation was found between observed TCR beta diversity and the percentage of naive T cells measured by flow cytometry.

V ends up 2 bases short and J 2 bases short, with an unmatched junction base count of 4. From the germline V gene, CDR1 is WSHSY and CDR2 is SAAADI. From cysteine to phenylalanine, the CDR3 is 15 amino acids long. The read is trimmed to its CDR3 DNA, 45 bases read in frame from base 1. Libraries were made using 5' RACE. TCRdb records Illumina HiSeq 2500 as the sequencer. A second roughly 6 to 11 cycle PCR used a sample-barcoded 5' primer and a J-beta primer mix. Each TCR beta cDNA molecule received a unique molecular identifier from a template-switch 5' adaptor carrying 12 random nucleotides. Each sample yielded at least 2.5 million CDR3-containing paired-end reads. First-strand cDNA synthesis was performed from all RNA using the Mint cDNA synthesis kit, with priming by a TRBC-specific oligonucleotide. All cDNA was treated with uracil-DNA glycosylase and then went through a first 18-cycle PCR with the universal primers M1SS and BC2_uni_R. As for the authors' bioinformatics: Normalization of each sample was performed by random selection of 1 million high-quality reads, each carrying a distinct molecular identifier. Reads with shared molecular identifiers were discarded instead of being binned into consensus sequences. MiTCR, run with a Q25 quality threshold and the strictest error-elimination algorithm, handled CDR3 identification, clonotype clustering and error correction. A nonparametric unseen species model with Euler transformation was used to estimate a lower bound on total TCR beta diversity. TCRdb reanalyzed the raw reads on its own, using fastp at Q25 for trimming and MiXCR for clone calling, and kept in-frame beta chains. Rows with one shared CDR3 protein collapse into an entry with the most common genes and DNA. V and J calls and clone size were set by TCRdb, not the authors. The sample includes about 800,000 distinct CDR3 sequences, with roughly 25% observed a single time. Approximately 4% of the sample is held by the ten biggest clonotypes.

The 39 donors, aged about 6 to 95 years, were systemically healthy Caucasian individuals from Russia. About 10 milliliters of peripheral blood were collected from each donor into EDTA-treated Vacutainer tubes. Ficoll-Paque density-gradient centrifugation was used to isolate PBMCs, with at least 7 million obtained per sample. Trizol reagent was used to extract total RNA from the PBMCs, yielding at least 6 micrograms per sample. Naive CD45RAhigh/CD27high T cell percentages were measured by flow cytometry on a PBMC aliquot from every donor. This clonotype was counted a single time. Its antigen is unknown. Within one base of it there is no much larger clone, and no base qualities were kept. These data also formed part of another study, on T cells of mothers and their children. From that second study: The donors were nine systemically healthy Caucasian individuals, made up of three mothers and their six children. cDNA synthesis consumed the entire amount of extracted RNA, loaded at approximately 1.4 ug RNA in each 15 ul reaction. In the second PCR, sample barcodes and 2-4 random nucleotides were introduced via the M1S primer. Each mother yielded over 8.5 million TCR beta CDR3 reads and each child roughly 3.1 million reads. TCR recombination output is similarly shaped by thymic selection in related and unrelated pairs, with a minor effect exerted by inherited differences. Normalized repertoire overlap was always slightly but never significantly higher in related than unrelated mother-child pairs. No persistent microchimeric T cell clones were found, with a detection sensitivity of 75 to 100 clones per million clonotypes. Deep NGS was used in the study to compare the TCR beta repertoires of mothers and children and to look for features that separate related mother-child pairs from unrelated individuals. Mothers averaged roughly 36 +/- 4 years of age and children averaged roughly 12 +/- 4 years. After adapter ligation with NEBNext reagents, the libraries were sequenced on Illumina HiSeq 2000 with 100+100 nt paired-end reads. Mother and child libraries were prepared a month apart and sequenced in separate runs to prevent cross-contamination. For each donor, between roughly 450,000 and 2,100,000 distinct TCR beta clonotypes were identified. Naive TCR beta clonotypes were estimated from low-frequency clonotypes matched to each donor's FACS-determined naive share, without sorting.

In this chain, TRBV10-2 is recombined with TRBJ1-2; 8 nucleotides in the junction match TRBD1. The receptor comes from a boy aged 5-17 years in good health. Input material: blood. At the DNA level, the sequence is TGCGCCAGCAGTGAGACCTGGACAGGGAACTATGGCTACACCTTC. This codes for CASSETWTGNYGYTF.